This T cell receptor (beta chain) was observed in a study of human T cells and chemical hapten exposure. This sample's time point: patch test 1, 2 weeks after DPC sensitization. Noted treatment: therapeutic diphenylcyclopropenone sensitization with weekly scalp DPC. V lost 3 bases, J lost 2 bases, and 3 bases stayed unmatched. Per the germline V gene, CDR1 is DFQATT and CDR2 is SNEGSKA (reference sequence). There are 13 residues in the CDR3. In its sample, this clonotype was seen a few times. Via MiXCR, TCRdb re-called the RACE reads, giving one row per CDR3 protein. The table includes 150,000 to 200,000 distinct CDR3 sequences, about 14% detected once.

Source: whole blood, taken in connection with sensitization to the hapten diphenylcyclopropenone (DPC). This clonotype originated in a woman in her 30s with alopecia areata. Some clones in this sample may be carry-over from other donors' samples. V and J are TRBV20-1 and TRBJ1-2; TRBD1 aligns across 7 bases. The DNA of the CDR3 is TGCAGTGCTAGGGCAGGGGGAAACTATGGCTACACCTTC. Its protein product is CSARAGGNYGYTF.